This T cell receptor beta chain was sequenced for a study of a mutant IDH1 vaccine in newly diagnosed glioma. This CDR3 spans 15 amino acids. V dropped 0 bases and J dropped 8 bases, with 13 bases sitting between them. CDR1 is MNHEY and CDR2 is SVGAGI in the germline V gene. Clones were sequenced by immunoSEQ multiplex PCR, and TCRdb holds only the in-frame ones, with some missing. The data hold around 56,000 clones, with roughly 82% observed a single time. Time point specified: week 5, during vaccination. Vaccine doses each comprised 300 ug of mutant IDH1 20-mer peptide, with topical imiquimod. Worth noting for this clone: The antigen is unknown.

This material consisted of PBMCs, taken from a glioma patient whose treatment included an IDH1 peptide vaccine. The sequence derives from a young woman with glioma. Some clones in this sample may be carry-over from other donors' samples. The rearrangement uses TRBV6-5 and TRBJ1-4, with a weak D call TRBD1 (5 bases). CDR3 DNA: TGTGCCAGCAGTTACTCGTTTTCAGGGAGGGAAAAACTGTTTTTT. Amino acid sequence: CASSYSFSGREKLFF.